This is a list of T cell receptor beta chains from one sample in a study of PD-L1 blockade in urothelial cancer. Assay: immunoSEQ multiplex PCR; the TCRdb copy retains only in-frame clones and omits some. The sample has about 48,000 clones; 70% to 90% are singletons. Sequencing used PBMCs, obtained around atezolizumab (anti-PD-L1) treatment. The receptors originated from a man between 60 and 75 years old with urothelial cancer. CDR3s include the opening cysteine and the closing phenylalanine or tryptophan. A D gene is named only where the DNA matches it firmly. Rows may omit the clone size; those that give it use once, few, many or a size class.

j_gene	d_gene	v_gene	abundance	CDR3nt	CDR3aa
TRBJ2-1	.	TRBV4-1	.	TGCGCCAGCAGCCAAGGACCGGGAGCAAACAATGAGCAGTTCTTC	CASSQGPGANNEQFF
TRBJ2-3	.	TRBV30	.	TGTGCCTGGAGTGTATGGAGGGCCTACACAGATACGCAGTATTTT	CAWSVWRAYTDTQYF
TRBJ2-1	TRBD2	TRBV9	.	TGTGCCAGCAGCGTAGCGGGACTAGCGGGGGCCCGATACAATGAGCAGTTCTTC	CASSVAGLAGARYNEQFF
TRBJ2-7	.	TRBV13	.	TGTGCCAGCAGCGCCAGGACAGTACAAACCTCCTACGAGCAGTACTTC	CASSARTVQTSYEQYF
TRBJ2-5	.	TRBV6-6	.	TGTGCCAGCAATCACTTGGGAGGGGGGAATAAAGAGACCCAGTACTTC	CASNHLGGGNKETQYF
TRBJ2-1	.	TRBV4-3	.	TGCGCCAGCAGCCGCTCTACGTCGAATGAGCAGTTCTTC	CASSRSTSNEQFF
TRBJ1-5	.	TRBV28	.	TGTGCCAGCAAGGATCCGAGGAGCAATCAGCCCCAGCATTTT	CASKDPRSNQPQHF
TRBJ2-7	.	TRBV11-2	.	TGTGCCAGCAGCTTCTCCGTCTACGAGCAGTACTTC	CASSFSVYEQYF
TRBJ1-5	.	TRBV19	.	TGTGCCAGTAGTATGTCCGGGACACAGAATCAGCCCCAGCATTTT	CASSMSGTQNQPQHF
TRBJ2-3	TRBD2	TRBV7-2	.	TGTGCCAGCAGCCAGAGCGGGGGGAGCGCAGATACGCAGTATTTT	CASSQSGGSADTQYF
TRBJ1-2	TRBD1	TRBV7-9	.	TGTGCCAGCAGCTTGGGGACAGGGACTAACTATGGCTACACCTTC	CASSLGTGTNYGYTF
TRBJ2-5	TRBD1	TRBV27	.	TGTGCCAGCAGAAATGACAGGGAAAAGACCCAGTACTTC	CASRNDREKTQYF
TRBJ1-2	.	TRBV30	.	TGTGCCTGGAATTTAGGGCCGGGGGGCTACACCTTC	CAWNLGPGGYTF
TRBJ1-6	.	TRBV14	few	TGTGCCAGCAGCCATCGTCGGGGGGGGTATAATTCACCCCTCCACTTT	CASSHRRGGYNSPLHF
TRBJ2-1	TRBD2	TRBV10-3	.	TGTGCCATCAGTGAGTCTGCGGGGGGGCCCAATGAGCAGTTCTTC	CAISESAGGPNEQFF
TRBJ1-1	.	TRBV10-3	few	TGTGCCATCATTGGGGGGGCACAGAGGAACACTGAAGCTTTCTTT	CAIIGGAQRNTEAFF
TRBJ1-5	.	TRBV2	.	TGTGCCAGCAGAACCGGGGGGGGGACTCAGCCCCAGCATTTT	CASRTGGGTQPQHF
TRBJ2-5	.	TRBV30	.	TGTGCCTGGAGGTTACTACGATCCCAAGAGACCCAGTACTTC	CAWRLLRSQETQYF
TRBJ2-3	.	TRBV21-1	.	TGTGCCAGCAGCAAAGGGCGGGGGCCAAACACAGATACGCAGTATTTT	CASSKGRGPNTDTQYF
TRBJ2-7	.	TRBV30	.	TGTGCCTGGAGATTGGCGGTGAACTACGAGCAGTACTTC	CAWRLAVNYEQYF
TRBJ2-1	.	TRBV6-1	.	TGTGCCAGCAGTGAATATTACAATGAGCAGTTCTTC	CASSEYYNEQFF
TRBJ2-1	.	TRBV7-3	.	TGTGCCAGCAGCTTAGACGGGGGGCCCTACAATGAGCAGTTCTTC	CASSLDGGPYNEQFF
TRBJ2-3	TRBD2	TRBV28	.	TGTGCCAGCAGCCCTGGACTAGCGGGGCAGTGGGATACGCAGTATTTT	CASSPGLAGQWDTQYF
TRBJ1-1	TRBD1	TRBV7-2	.	TGTGCCAGCAGCTTGGCAGGGGGTTTCACTGAAGCTTTCTTT	CASSLAGGFTEAFF
TRBJ1-1	TRBD1	TRBV10-3	once	TGTGCCATCAGTGAAGCCGGGACAGGCCGCTCTGAAGCTTTCTTT	CAISEAGTGRSEAFF
TRBJ2-3	.	TRBV5-1	.	TGCGCCAGCAGCCAGGGACTTTGGACAGATACGCAGTATTTT	CASSQGLWTDTQYF
TRBJ1-1	.	TRBV5-1	.	TGCGCCAGCAGCTTGAGTTCTGGGGCCCAGAACACTGAAGCTTTCTTT	CASSLSSGAQNTEAFF
TRBJ1-2	.	TRBV29-1	medium-sized	TGCAGCGTGACAGGAAACTATGGCTACACCTTC	CSVTGNYGYTF
TRBJ2-3	TRBD2	TRBV5-1	.	TGCGCCAGCAGCCCCGGGACTAGCGGATCAGATACGCAGTATTTT	CASSPGTSGSDTQYF
TRBJ2-7	.	TRBV7-9	.	TGTGCCAGCAGCCATAAACAGGGTATTCCCTCCTACGAGCAGTACTTC	CASSHKQGIPSYEQYF
TRBJ2-3	.	TRBV30	.	TGTGCCTGGAGTAGGGGGGGTGCGGGGGCGAACACAGATACGCAGTATTTT	CAWSRGGAGANTDTQYF
TRBJ1-2	.	TRBV27	.	TGTGCCAGCAGTGGTAACGGTAACTATGGCTACACCTTC	CASSGNGNYGYTF
TRBJ2-5	TRBD2	TRBV5-6	.	TGTGCCAGCAGCTTGGTGGCGGGTGGTGGCGGGGGGACCCAGTACTTC	CASSLVAGGGGGTQYF
TRBJ2-3	TRBD2	TRBV27	.	TGTGCCAGCAGTTTTTTGACTAGCGGGTCAGATACGCAGTATTTT	CASSFLTSGSDTQYF
TRBJ1-1	.	TRBV5-5	.	TGTGCCAGCAGCTTGGTGTCTGGGGCTCAAACTGAAGCTTTCTTT	CASSLVSGAQTEAFF
TRBJ2-4	TRBD2	TRBV6-6	.	TGTGCCAGCAGTAGCGGGGCGGCCAAAAACATTCAGTACTTC	CASSSGAAKNIQYF
TRBJ1-3	TRBD1	TRBV28	.	TGTGCCAGCAGTTTATTTCCGGGACAGGGTTACTCTGGAAACACCATATATTTT	CASSLFPGQGYSGNTIYF
TRBJ1-5	TRBD1	TRBV7-2	.	TGTGCCAGCAGTAATCCGGGACAGGGCAATCAGCCCCAGCATTTT	CASSNPGQGNQPQHF